This TCR beta chain was observed in a study of T cells in Graves' hyperthyroidism and ophthalmopathy. Overall study findings and caveats: Model output signaled ophthalmopathy a median approximately 6 months ahead of onset. The blood repertoire included most of the expanded thyroid clonotypes above 0.001.

TCR beta CDR3 region amplification was performed from RNA transcripts. Using the HTBI primer set, a first-round RT-PCR was run on the TCR CDR3. TCRdb analysed the multiplex PCR reads with MiXCR anew, one entry per CDR3 protein. Of a few hundred thousand distinct CDR3 sequences detected, 35% to 55% appear once; the ten largest clones hold around 7.7%. This clonotype was counted once. Its antigen is not identified. Aged 18 to 65, the patients had hyperthyroidism that was newly diagnosed and had lasted under 2 months. Sequenced: peripheral blood or thyroid tissue (not recorded which). This clonotype was obtained from a woman aged 18 to 35 with Graves' hyperthyroidism.

CDR3: CASSVDYGGKLFF. The CDR3 DNA reads as TGTGCCAGCAGCGTAGACTACGGGGGAAAACTGTTTTTT. The J gene is TRBJ1-4, the V gene TRBV9, with a weak D call TRBD1 (5 bases). Per germline, CDR1 SGDLS and CDR2 YYNGEE. The CDR3 totals 13 residues. Trimming cost V 0 bases and J 10 bases, with 10 bases left between them.